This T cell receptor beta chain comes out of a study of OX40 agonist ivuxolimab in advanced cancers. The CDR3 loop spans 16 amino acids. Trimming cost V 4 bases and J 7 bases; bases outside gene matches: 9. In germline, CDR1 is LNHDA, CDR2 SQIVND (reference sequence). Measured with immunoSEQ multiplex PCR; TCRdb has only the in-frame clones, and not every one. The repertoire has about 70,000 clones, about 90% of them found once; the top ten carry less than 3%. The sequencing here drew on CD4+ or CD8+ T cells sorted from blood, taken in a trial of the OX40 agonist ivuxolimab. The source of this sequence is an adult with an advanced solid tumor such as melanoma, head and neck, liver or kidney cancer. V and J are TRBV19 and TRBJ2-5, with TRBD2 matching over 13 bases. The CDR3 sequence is CASSKTSGRVPGTQYF. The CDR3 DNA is TGTGCCAGTAGTAAAACTAGCGGGAGGGTCCCGGGGACCCAGTACTTC.